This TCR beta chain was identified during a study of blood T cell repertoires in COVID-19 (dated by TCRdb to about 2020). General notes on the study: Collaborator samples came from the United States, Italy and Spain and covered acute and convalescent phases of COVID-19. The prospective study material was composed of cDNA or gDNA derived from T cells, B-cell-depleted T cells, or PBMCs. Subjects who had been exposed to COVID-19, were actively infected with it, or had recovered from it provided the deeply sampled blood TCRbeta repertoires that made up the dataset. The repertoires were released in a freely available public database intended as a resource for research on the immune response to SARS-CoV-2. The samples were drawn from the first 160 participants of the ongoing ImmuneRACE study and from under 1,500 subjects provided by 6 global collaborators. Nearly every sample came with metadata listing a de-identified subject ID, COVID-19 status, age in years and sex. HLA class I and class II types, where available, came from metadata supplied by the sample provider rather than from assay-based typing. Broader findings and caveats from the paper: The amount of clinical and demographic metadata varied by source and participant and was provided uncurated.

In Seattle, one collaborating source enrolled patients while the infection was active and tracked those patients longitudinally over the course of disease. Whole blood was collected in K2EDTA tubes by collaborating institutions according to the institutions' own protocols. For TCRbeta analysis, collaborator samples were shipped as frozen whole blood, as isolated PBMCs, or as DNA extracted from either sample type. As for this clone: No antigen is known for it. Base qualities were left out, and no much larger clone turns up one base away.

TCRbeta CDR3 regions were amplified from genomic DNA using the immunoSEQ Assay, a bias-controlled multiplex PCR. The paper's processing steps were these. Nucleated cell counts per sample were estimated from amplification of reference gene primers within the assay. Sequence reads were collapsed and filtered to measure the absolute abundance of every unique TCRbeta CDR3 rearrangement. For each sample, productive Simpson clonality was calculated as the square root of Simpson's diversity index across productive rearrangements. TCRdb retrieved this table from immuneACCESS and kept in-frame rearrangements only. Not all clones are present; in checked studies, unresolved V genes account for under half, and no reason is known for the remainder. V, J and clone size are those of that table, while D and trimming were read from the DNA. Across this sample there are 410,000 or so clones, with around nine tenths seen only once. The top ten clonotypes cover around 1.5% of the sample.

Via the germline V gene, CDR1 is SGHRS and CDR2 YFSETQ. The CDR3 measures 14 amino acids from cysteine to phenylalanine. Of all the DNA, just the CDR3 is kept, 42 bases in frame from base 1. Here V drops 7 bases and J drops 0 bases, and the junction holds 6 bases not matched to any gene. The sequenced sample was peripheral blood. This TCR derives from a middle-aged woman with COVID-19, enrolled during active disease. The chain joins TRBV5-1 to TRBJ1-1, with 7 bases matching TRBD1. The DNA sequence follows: TGCGCCAGCGGAAAGACAGGGCTGAACACTGAAGCTTTCTTT. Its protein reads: CASGKTGLNTEAFF. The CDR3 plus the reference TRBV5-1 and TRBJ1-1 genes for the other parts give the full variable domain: KAGVTQTPRYLIKTRGQQVTLSCSPISGHRSVSWYQQTPGQGLQFLFEYFSETQRNKGNFPGRFSGRQFSNSRSEMNVSTLELGDSALYLCASGKTGLNTEAFFGQGTRLTVV.